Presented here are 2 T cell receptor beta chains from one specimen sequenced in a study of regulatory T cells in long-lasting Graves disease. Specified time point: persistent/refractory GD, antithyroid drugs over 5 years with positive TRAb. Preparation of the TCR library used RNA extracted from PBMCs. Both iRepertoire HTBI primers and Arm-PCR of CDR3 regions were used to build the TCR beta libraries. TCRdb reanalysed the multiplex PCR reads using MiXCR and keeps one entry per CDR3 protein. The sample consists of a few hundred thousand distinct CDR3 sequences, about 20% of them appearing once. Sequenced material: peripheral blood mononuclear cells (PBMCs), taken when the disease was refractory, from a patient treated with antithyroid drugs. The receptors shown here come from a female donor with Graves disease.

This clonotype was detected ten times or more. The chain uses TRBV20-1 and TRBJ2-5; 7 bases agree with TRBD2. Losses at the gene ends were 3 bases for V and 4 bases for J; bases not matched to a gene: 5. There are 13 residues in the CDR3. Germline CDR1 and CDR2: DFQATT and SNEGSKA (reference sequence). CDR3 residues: CSASKTSAETQYF. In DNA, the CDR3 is TGCAGTGCTAGCAAAACTAGCGCAGAGACCCAGTACTTC.

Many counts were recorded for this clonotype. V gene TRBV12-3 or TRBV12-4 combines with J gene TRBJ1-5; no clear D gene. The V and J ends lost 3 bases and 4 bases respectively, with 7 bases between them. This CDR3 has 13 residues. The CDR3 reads CASSLQINQPQHF. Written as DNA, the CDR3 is TGTGCCAGCAGTTTGCAGATTAATCAGCCCCAGCATTTT.